The 5 T cell receptor beta chains below come from one sample, sequenced in a study of cytomegalovirus exposure and HLA in healthy donors. The study ran its PCR with 60 Vbeta and 13 Jbeta primers. Sequencing used immunoSEQ multiplex PCR; TCRdb keeps in-frame clones, though not all of them. The data contain some 150,000 clones, around 82% of them singletons. Sequenced material: PBMCs. These receptors originate from a man aged 50-59 years in good health and CMV-seropositive.

V and J are TRBV7-2 and TRBJ2-5, with 11 nucleotides matching TRBD2. The end of the DNA fits TRBJ2-7 better, so the J call may be wrong. The CDR3 is 16 residues long. Germline-derived CDR1 and CDR2 are SGHTA and FQGNSA. Here the CDR3 reads CASEASGRSSSYEQYF. CDR3 in DNA: TGTGCCAGCGAAGCTAGCGGGAGGTCAAGCTCCTACGAGCAGTACTTC.

The chain recombines TRBV28 with TRBJ1-4; D might be TRBD1 (5 bases). The CDR3 extends over 13 amino acids. Trimming removed 2 bases from V and 8 bases from J, with 9 bases in between. CDR1 MDHEN and CDR2 SYDVKM come from the germline V gene. Here the CDR3 DNA reads TGTGCCAGCAGTTTACAGGGAGGCGAAAAACTGTTTTTT. Protein sequence: CASSLQGGEKLFF.

This clone was seen a handful of times. This chain joins TRBV27 and TRBJ2-3, with D possibly matching TRBD2 (5 bases). V shed 3 bases and J shed 3 bases, with 10 bases lying between them. In germline, CDR1 is MNHEY, CDR2 SMNVEV (reference sequence). The length of the CDR3 is 14 residues. CDR3 sequence reads: CASSLSGRTDTQYF. The DNA for the CDR3 is TGTGCCAGCAGTTTGTCGGGAAGGACAGATACGCAGTATTTT.

The rearrangement links TRBV5-4 to TRBJ2-3; the D gene is possibly TRBD1 (5 bases). The V and J ends lost 5 bases and 2 bases respectively, with 12 bases between them. Germline CDR1 SGHNT, CDR2 YYREEE (reference sequence). The CDR3 sequence is 14 residues long. CDR3 sequence (DNA): TGTGCCAGCAGTTTGAAGGGGAACACAGATACGCAGTATTTT. This translates into CASSLKGNTDTQYF.

J is TRBJ1-1 and V is TRBV28, with TRBD1 matching 9 bases. The J segment lost 0 bases and the V segment lost 5 bases, leaving 10 bases of the junction unmatched. CDR1 and CDR2 (germline): MDHEN, SYDVKM. This CDR3 region has 17 residues. The CDR3 DNA reads as TGTGCCAGCAGTAGGGGGCTAGACAGGGGGATGAACACTGAAGCTTTCTTT. Amino acids: CASSRGLDRGMNTEAFF.